The 24 T cell receptor beta chains below were found in one sample sequenced in a study of memory CD4+ T cells and cytomegalovirus serostatus (dated by TCRdb to the late 2010s). Preparation of the library involved the immunoSEQ multiplex PCR assay. TCRdb took over this immuneACCESS table, retaining in-frame rearrangements with V and J assigned. Such tables are incomplete; in checked studies, under half of the missing clones stem from an unresolved V gene, and the remainder is unexplained. This sample gives about 48,000 clones in total; roughly 78% of them show up just once. The ten largest clones add up to around 0.77% of the sample. A FACSAria II was used to sort memory CD4+ T cells, defined as single viable CD3+CD4+CD8-CD45RO+ cells. Material for sequencing was memory CD4+ T cells from blood. All receptors derive from an adult in good health and CMV-seronegative.

The chain couples TRBV4-2 to TRBJ1-1, with D tentatively TRBD1 (5 bases). This CDR3 contains 16 residues. Looked up from germline, CDR1 is LGHNA and CDR2 is YNFKEQ. The V gene lost 0 bases and the J gene lost 4 bases, with 15 bases spanning the gap. Written as DNA, the CDR3 is TGTGCCAGCAGCCAAGACGCCAACTTTGGGGGCACTGAAGCTTTCTTT. As protein: CASSQDANFGGTEAFF.

The chain links TRBV25-1 to TRBJ2-1, with no clear D. Deletions cut 3 bases from V and 9 bases from J, with 12 bases between. This CDR3 region has 13 residues. Germline CDR1 reads MGHDK; CDR2 reads SYGVNS. The CDR3 bases are TGTGCCAGCAGTGACGAAGTGGGTCGTGAGCAGTTCTTC. Residues: CASSDEVGREQFF.

The V and J genes are TRBV6-1 and TRBJ1-5, with TRBD1 matching 9 bases. The CDR3 length is 13 residues. Per the germline V gene, CDR1 is MNHNS and CDR2 is SASEGT. Trimming cost V 8 bases and J 5 bases; bases outside gene matches: 4. CDR3 loop: CASGGQGDQPQHF. The CDR3 bases are TGTGCCAGCGGGGGACAGGGAGATCAGCCCCAGCATTTT.

J is TRBJ1-1 and V is TRBV5-6; no firm D call. Trimming left V 2 bases short and J 0 bases short, with 5 bases between. The germline V gene has CDR1 SGHDT and CDR2 YYEEEE. The CDR3 loop spans 13 amino acids. CDR3 sequence (DNA): TGTGCCAGCAGCTTTTCAGTGAACACTGAAGCTTTCTTT. Its translation is CASSFSVNTEAFF.

The chain combines TRBV7-9 with TRBJ2-5; TRBD2 agrees at 14 bases. Germline assignment: CDR1 SEHNR and CDR2 FQNEAQ (reference sequence). This CDR3 comprises 17 residues. V was pared by 5 bases and J by 1 base, with 6 bases of the junction left unmatched. The CDR3 DNA reads as TGTGCCAGCAGCCTGGGACTAGCGGGAGAGATCCAAGAGACCCAGTACTTC. As protein: CASSLGLAGEIQETQYF.

This clone was recorded a few times. The rearrangement links TRBV19 to TRBJ1-1; D gene ambiguous. Germline CDR1 and CDR2: LNHDA and SQIVND (reference sequence). V dropped 3 bases and J dropped 1 base, with 9 bases sitting between them. The CDR3 extends over 14 amino acids. For the CDR3, the DNA is TGTGCCAGTAGTATGGAACACTCGAACACTGAAGCTTTCTTT. This encodes CASSMEHSNTEAFF.

V gene TRBV7-9 combines with J gene TRBJ1-1, with D uncertain. V lost 3 bases, J lost 5 bases, and 13 bases lay in between. Germline lookup yields CDR1 SEHNR and CDR2 FQNEAQ (reference sequence). The CDR3 totals 14 residues. This CDR3 reads CASSFSREGTEAFF. The CDR3, as DNA: TGTGCCAGCAGCTTTAGTAGGGAGGGTACTGAAGCTTTCTTT.

CDR3 DNA: TGTGCCTGGAGTCGGCAGGACAATTACGAGCAGTACTTC. Its protein is CAWSRQDNYEQYF. V is TRBV30 and J is TRBJ2-7, with TRBD1 as a possible D gene (5 bases). The CDR3 contains 13 residues. V lost 2 bases and J 4 bases, leaving 12 bases between the germline ends. Germline CDR1 reads GTSNPN; CDR2 reads SVGIG (reference sequence).

This clone was seen a few times. This chain connects TRBV25-1 to TRBJ2-1; TRBD2 might be the D (5 bases). The CDR3 spans 13 residues. The germline V and J ends were trimmed by 5 bases and 7 bases, with 12 bases remaining between them. In germline, CDR1 is MGHDK, CDR2 SYGVNS. In nucleotides, the CDR3 is TGTGCCAGCAGTAAACTAGGCGGGAATGAGCAGTTCTTC. This encodes CASSKLGGNEQFF.

In DNA, the CDR3 is TGCGCCAGCAGCTTGAACCCGGGGGGAGGTTCACCCCTCCACTTT. It specifies CASSLNPGGGSPLHF. V is TRBV5-1 and J is TRBJ1-6; TRBD1 might be the D (5 bases). Germline loops: CDR1 SGHRS, CDR2 YFSETQ. This CDR3 spans 15 amino acids. Between the trimmed V and J ends, which lost 1 base and 9 bases, there was a span of 14 bases.

The genes are TRBV18 and TRBJ1-3, with a tentative D call TRBD1 (6 bases). The germline V gene encodes CDR1 KGHSH and CDR2 LQKENI. This CDR3 spans 15 amino acids. V lost 2 bases and J 9 bases, leaving 17 bases between the germline ends. CDR3 loop: CASSPSDNRVGTIYF. In DNA form, the CDR3 reads TGTGCCAGCTCACCATCCGATAACAGGGTCGGCACCATATATTTT.

The genes are TRBV6-1 and TRBJ1-1; D uncertain. V dropped 2 bases and J dropped 7 bases, with 5 bases sitting between them. The CDR3 is made up of 11 amino acids. Per the germline V gene, CDR1 is MNHNS and CDR2 is SASEGT. As DNA, the CDR3 is TGTGCCAGCAGTGAATCGATTGAAGCTTTCTTT. It yields the protein CASSESIEAFF.

J is TRBJ2-1 and V is TRBV28; D gene uncertain. CDR1 and CDR2 (germline): MDHEN, SYDVKM. V lost 2 bases and J 4 bases, leaving 9 bases between the germline ends. This CDR3 spans 14 amino acids. CDR3 DNA: TGTGCCAGCAGTTTAAGGAGCGCTTACAATGAGCAGTTCTTC. Translation: CASSLRSAYNEQFF.

The V and J genes are TRBV5-4 and TRBJ2-7; D gene uncertain. Germline CDR1 reads SGHNT; CDR2 reads YYREEE (reference sequence). Trimming shortened V by 0 bases and J by 2 bases, and 12 bases separated the two germline ends. CDR3 length: 15 amino acids. As DNA, the CDR3 is TGTGCCAGCAGCTTGGGTGGAACGAGCACCTACGAGCAGTACTTC. Translated: CASSLGGTSTYEQYF.

The V call is TRBV15, the J call TRBJ1-6; the D gene is possibly TRBD1 (6 bases). The CDR3 extends over 16 amino acids. Trimming stripped 1 base from V and 7 bases from J, with 14 bases between. Per germline, CDR1 LNHNV and CDR2 YYDKDF (reference sequence). CDR3 nucleotide sequence: TGTGCCACCAGCAGAGGGAGGGGGGCCAGCAATTCACCCCTCCACTTT. It translates to CATSRGRGASNSPLHF.

The gene calls are TRBV30 and TRBJ1-1, with TRBD1 matching over 12 bases. This CDR3 is built from 16 residues. Germline V gene data show CDR1 as GTSNPN and CDR2 as SVGIG (reference sequence). V dropped 4 bases and J dropped 3; count of bases not matched to a gene: 9. CDR3 bases: TGTGCCTGGAACCACCCCCGGGACAGGGGGCACACTGAAGCTTTCTTT. This codes for CAWNHPRDRGHTEAFF.

V is TRBV5-6 and J is TRBJ2-7; 12 positions agree with TRBD2. The ends lost 4 bases at V and 2 bases at J; junction bases unmatched: 4. This CDR3 has 15 residues. CDR1 is SGHDT and CDR2 is YYEEEE in the germline V gene. This CDR3 is CASSVTSGGTYEQYF. CDR3 coding DNA: TGTGCCAGCAGCGTAACTAGCGGGGGGACCTACGAGCAGTACTTC.

The rearrangement joins TRBV4-1 to TRBJ1-2; tentatively, D is TRBD1 (5 bases). The CDR3 covers 13 residues. V dropped 6 bases and J dropped 0 bases, with 8 bases sitting between them. Germline CDR1 MGHRA, CDR2 YSYEKL. CDR3 DNA: TGCGCCAGCAGGCCAGGGTCTAACTATGGCTACACCTTC. It yields the protein CASRPGSNYGYTF.

The chain recombines TRBV2 with TRBJ1-5; a weak D match, TRBD1 (6 bases). The CDR3 runs 13 residues. The germline CDR1 and CDR2 sequences are SNHLY and FYNNEI. With 6 bases removed from V and 4 bases from J, the gap between germline ends came to 10 bases. The CDR3, as DNA: TGTGCCAGCAGGAGGACAGTTAATCAGCCCCAGCATTTT. The encoded protein is CASRRTVNQPQHF.

The rearrangement links TRBV27 to TRBJ1-5; D not certain. This CDR3 has 20 residues. Germline lookup yields CDR1 MNHEY and CDR2 SMNVEV (reference sequence). Deletions cut 3 bases from V and 3 bases from J, with 27 bases between. The CDR3 loop reads CASSFSPLAATTPANQPQHF. CDR3 in DNA: TGTGCCAGCAGTTTTAGCCCCCTGGCGGCGACGACCCCTGCCAATCAGCCCCAGCATTTT.

J is TRBJ2-2 and V is TRBV7-2; the D is unclear. Trimming shortened V by 2 bases and J by 8 bases, and 9 bases separated the two germline ends. Per the germline V gene, CDR1 is SGHTA and CDR2 is FQGNSA. The CDR3 sequence is 13 residues long. The CDR3 is CASSLPRGGELFF. Here the CDR3 DNA reads TGTGCCAGCAGCTTACCTCGAGGTGGGGAGCTGTTTTTT. Using reference TRBV7-2 and TRBJ2-2 for the parts outside the CDR3, the full variable domain is GAGVSQSPSNKVTEKGKDVELRCDPISGHTALYWYRQSLGQGLEFLIYFQGNSAPDKSGLPSDRFSAERTGGSVSTLTIQRTQQEDSAVYLCASSLPRGGELFFGEGSRLTVL.

This clone was counted a single time. This rearrangement joins TRBV27 to TRBJ1-5; 8 nucleotides agree with TRBD1. This CDR3 has 14 residues. The germline V gene encodes CDR1 MNHEY and CDR2 SMNVEV (reference sequence). V was clipped by 6 bases and J by 6 bases; unmatched bases: 7. The chain's CDR3 is CASRDGQGGQPQHF. CDR3 in DNA: TGTGCCAGCAGAGACGGACAGGGCGGTCAGCCCCAGCATTTT.

This clone has a handful of counts. The chain couples TRBV6-1 to TRBJ2-5; 7 bases line up with TRBD1. V lost 4 bases, J lost 2 bases, and 4 bases stayed unmatched. The germline gives CDR1 MNHNS, CDR2 SASEGT. The CDR3 is made up of 14 amino acids. DNA for the CDR3: TGTGCCAGCAGTGCCGGGACAGCACAAGAGACCCAGTACTTC. Amino acid sequence: CASSAGTAQETQYF.

The V gene is TRBV4-1, the J gene TRBJ2-3; 12 bases are a match to TRBD2. CDR1 is MGHRA, CDR2 YSYEKL, per germline. J gave up 0 bases and V 0 bases, and 10 bases lay outside the gene matches. The CDR3 is 20 residues long. The CDR3 spells CASSQEGLAGSTSSTDTQYF. The CDR3 DNA follows: TGCGCCAGCAGCCAAGAAGGACTAGCGGGATCTACTTCTAGCACAGATACGCAGTATTTT.